This T cell receptor beta chain stems from a study of T cell repertoires and HLA-DP antigens. Notes on the study in general: Naive and memory CD4+ cells were analysed together, not apart.

Comment on this clone: Its antigen is as yet unknown.

CDR3 length: 17 amino acids. Trimming took off 4 bases at V and 0 bases at J, with 16 bases between the two ends. The V gene's germline CDR1 is SGHRS and CDR2 YFSETQ. Profiling relied on immunoSEQ multiplex PCR, and the TCRdb table lists in-frame clones only, not all of them. The data show about 89,000 clones, with more than 75% seen just once and 1.5% to 2% held by the top ten. The sequencing input was CD4+ T cells from PBMCs. The genes are TRBV5-1 and TRBJ2-2; no clear D. The receptor was derived from a man over 45 in good health and CMV-seronegative. CDR3 amino acids: CASSRLNSQPNTGELFF. CDR3 nucleotide sequence: TGCGCCAGCAGCCGTCTTAATAGTCAGCCGAACACCGGGGAGCTGTTTTTT.